This TCR beta chain was sequenced in a study of beta chain features in type 1 diabetes. Study-level points and caveats: Shorter TCRB CDR3s, moderately but significantly so, were found in Type 1 diabetes patients in all four CD4+ subsets. Here, the possible influence of HLA type (on TCRB rearrangement) remained unresolved. VDJ junctions sequenced from type 1 diabetes patients showed fewer insertions and more deletions. Sequencing of cDNA might inflate the share of cells that strongly express TCR.

Every bit of the isolated RNA underwent reverse transcription, so sequencing read expressed TCRB transcripts. Assay used: immunoSEQ multiplex PCR; TCRdb lists only in-frame clones, some missing. Found here are 450,000 or so clones, over 10% of them singletons; the top ten hold over 0.035%. This CDR3 comprises 16 residues. From germline, CDR1 is SGHTA and CDR2 FQGNSA. V shed 5 bases, J shed 4 bases, and the junction held 6 bases outside the gene matches. This clone was counted between two and nine times. As yet, its antigen is unknown. V gene TRBV7-2 combines with J gene TRBJ2-3; TRBD2 matches at 13 bases. The sequence was collected from a woman younger than 30 in good health. Source material: naive CD4+ T cells from blood. The CDR3 spells CASSVTSGGTSDTQYF. In nucleotides, the CDR3 is TGTGCCAGCAGCGTGACTAGCGGGGGGACCTCAGATACGCAGTATTTT.